The rows below give T cell receptor beta chains drawn from one sample of a study of CD8 T cells in ankylosing spondylitis. TCRdb used MiXCR to reprocess the 5' RACE reads, holding one entry per CDR3 protein. Altogether 200,000 to 250,000 distinct CDR3 sequences are present, 8% to 11% being singletons, with the ten largest covering roughly a fifth. Sequencing was carried out using blood, either unsorted or a sorted T cell fraction (not recorded which). The origin of the receptors is a male donor with ankylosing spondylitis or in good health (not recorded which). Both conserved end residues are part of each CDR3. D genes are given only for firm matches. Expanded clones are given a class, and other clones once, few, many or no size at all.

.,many,TRBV5-1,TRBJ1-2,TGCGCCAGCAGCTTCACAGGACTAGCTAACTATGGCTACACCTTC,CASSFTGLANYGYTF
TRBD1,few,TRBV20-1,TRBJ2-1,TGCAGTGCTATATGGGACAGGAGCTCCTACAATGAGCAGTTCTTC,CSAIWDRSSYNEQFF
.,many,TRBV20-1,TRBJ1-1,TGCAGTGCTAGAGGGGGCAGCCTTGGCCCCACTTGGGGAACTGAAGCTTTCTTT,CSARGGSLGPTWGTEAFF
TRBD2,many,TRBV5-1,TRBJ2-1,TGCGCCAGCGGACTTACGGGGGGGAACAATGAGCAGTTCTTC,CASGLTGGNNEQFF
.,many,TRBV5-1,TRBJ2-7,TGCGCCAGCAGCCCCCAGGGAGCCTTCCCCTCCGAGCAGTACTTC,CASSPQGAFPSEQYF
.,.,TRBV12-3/TRBV12-4,TRBJ2-7,TGTGCCAGCAGTTTACAGGAGGGAGCTACCTACGAGCAGTACTTC,CASSLQEGATYEQYF
.,many,TRBV5-1,TRBJ2-5,TGCGCCAGCAGCACGGACGGGGGCCAAGAGACCCAGTACTTC,CASSTDGGQETQYF
.,many,TRBV12-3/TRBV12-4,TRBJ2-4,TGTGCCAGCAGCTCTACCGGACAAGCTCAAAACATTCAGTACTTC,CASSSTGQAQNIQYF
TRBD1,many,TRBV20-1,TRBJ1-6,TGCAGTGCTTTGACAGGGGGCGCGAGTAATTCACCCCTCCACTTT,CSALTGGASNSPLHF
TRBD2,many,TRBV6-5,TRBJ2-3,TGTGCCAGCAGTTACCGACAACTAGCGTCCCAGGCCGGTACGCAGTATTTT,CASSYRQLASQAGTQYF
.,many,TRBV25-1,TRBJ2-2,TGTGCCAGCATTCCGCCTCACACCGGGGAGCTGTTTTTT,CASIPPHTGELFF
TRBD1,few,TRBV6-5,TRBJ1-4,TGTGCCAGCAGTTCCTCTTTCGGGACAGGGAATGAAAAACTGTTTTTT,CASSSSFGTGNEKLFF
TRBD2,few,TRBV10-3,TRBJ2-1,TGTGCCATCAGTGACCTAGCGGGGGGAGGGGATGAGCAGTTCTTC,CAISDLAGGGDEQFF
.,few,TRBV9,TRBJ2-5,TGTGCCAGCAGCGTAGCAGGGTCAGAGACCCAGTACTTC,CASSVAGSETQYF
TRBD1,many,TRBV5-1,TRBJ2-7,TGCGCCAGCAGACTAGAGACAGGGTCCTACGAGCAGTACTTC,CASRLETGSYEQYF
.,many,TRBV7-2,TRBJ2-1,TGTGCCAGCAGCTCTGACAATGAGCAGTTCTTC,CASSSDNEQFF
TRBD1,.,TRBV4-2,TRBJ1-4,TGTGCCAGCAGCCAACGGACAGGCGCTAATGAAAAACTGTTTTTT,CASSQRTGANEKLFF
TRBD2,many,TRBV10-3,TRBJ2-7,TGTGCCACCAAATCTAGCGGGGGTCCCTACGAGCAGTACTTC,CATKSSGGPYEQYF
.,many,TRBV6-1,TRBJ2-7,TGTGCCAGCAGCTCCAAGGGAATCTACGAGCAGTACTTC,CASSSKGIYEQYF
.,.,TRBV6-1,TRBJ2-3,TGTGCCAGCAGTGAGGGCCGGGAGTGGGATACGCAGTATTTT,CASSEGREWDTQYF
TRBD2,few,TRBV12-3/TRBV12-4,TRBJ2-7,TGTGCCAGCAGTTTTAGCGGGGGCACTATTTACGAGCAGTACTTC,CASSFSGGTIYEQYF
.,.,TRBV6-5,TRBJ2-5,TGTGCCAGCAGTTCGGTGGGGGACGAGTACCAAGAGACCCAGTACTTC,CASSSVGDEYQETQYF
TRBD1,.,TRBV30,TRBJ2-7,TGTGCCTGGAGTCTAGCCTGGGGACAGGGCATCGAGCAGTACTTC,CAWSLAWGQGIEQYF
.,many,TRBV12-3/TRBV12-4,TRBJ1-5,TGTGCCAGCAGTTTACTAAGGGGTCCGGGGGGCAATCAGCCCCAGCATTTT,CASSLLRGPGGNQPQHF
TRBD1,many,TRBV20-1,TRBJ1-5,TGCAGTGCTAGAGATGCGGGACAGCTTAGCAATCAGCCCCAGCATTTT,CSARDAGQLSNQPQHF
TRBD1,.,TRBV11-1,TRBJ1-2,TGTGCCAGCAGCATCGGGACAGGGATCGGAAAAGGCAACTATGGCTACACCTTC,CASSIGTGIGKGNYGYTF
TRBD2,many,TRBV20-1,TRBJ2-5,TGCAGTGTTGGAACTAGCGGGGATCAAGAGACCCAGTACTTC,CSVGTSGDQETQYF
.,many,TRBV12-3/TRBV12-4,TRBJ1-3,TGTGCAACAGGCACTGGAAACACCATATATTTT,CATGTGNTIYF
.,few,TRBV18,TRBJ2-2,TGTGCCAGCTCACCACAGGAGTCCAGGGAGCTGTTTTTT,CASSPQESRELFF